This T cell receptor beta chain was found in a study of CD8+CD57+ T cells in acquired aplastic anemia. CDR3 length: 15 residues. CDR1 and CDR2 from the germline V gene are LNHDA and SQIVND (reference sequence). Deletions cut 0 bases from V and 7 bases from J, with 15 bases between. Profiling of TCR beta VDJ combinations and CDR3 sequences used genomic DNA as template. One entry per CDR3 protein, called by TCRdb with MiXCR from the reads. The repertoire includes 200,000 or so distinct CDR3 sequences, 40% to 60% of them detected once, and about 20% sits in the top ten. Patients chosen for sequencing had CD8+CD57+ cells that had expanded, as shown by flow cytometry. There was no therapy given to any patient before the blood sampling took place.

The sample taken for sequencing was sorted CD4+, CD8+, or CD8+CD57+ T cells (not recorded which) from PBMCs. The sequence derives from a human donor with aplastic anemia. The chain employs TRBV19 and TRBJ1-2; D possibly corresponds to TRBD1 (6 bases). The CDR3: CASSIDPAGTSGYTF. The CDR3 DNA reads TGTGCCAGTAGTATAGACCCCGCCGGGACAAGTGGCTACACCTTC. The complete variable domain, with remaining parts taken from reference TRBV19 and TRBJ1-2, reads DGGITQSPKYLFRKEGQNVTLSCEQNLNHDAMYWYRQDPGQGLRLIYYSQIVNDFQKGDIAEGYSVSREKKESFPLTVTSAQKNPTAFYLCASSIDPAGTSGYTFGSGTRLTVV.